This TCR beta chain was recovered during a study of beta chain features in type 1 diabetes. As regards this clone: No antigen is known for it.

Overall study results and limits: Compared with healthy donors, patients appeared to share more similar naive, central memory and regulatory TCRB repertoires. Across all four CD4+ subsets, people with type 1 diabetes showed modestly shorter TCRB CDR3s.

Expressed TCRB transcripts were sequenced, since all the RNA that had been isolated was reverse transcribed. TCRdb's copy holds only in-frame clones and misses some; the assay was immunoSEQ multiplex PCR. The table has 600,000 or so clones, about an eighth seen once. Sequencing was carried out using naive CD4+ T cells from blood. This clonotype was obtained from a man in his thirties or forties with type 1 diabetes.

The CDR3 DNA sequence: TGTGCCAGCATCTGGCAGAACACTGAAGCTTTCTTT. This codes for CASIWQNTEAFF. The chain combines TRBV5-5 with TRBJ1-1; D ambiguous. The CDR3 contains 12 residues. Germline values: CDR1 SGHKS, CDR2 YYEKEE (reference sequence). Between the trimmed V and J ends, which lost 6 bases and 1 base, there was a span of 7 bases. Full variable domain (rest looked up from reference TRBV5-5 and TRBJ1-1): DAGVTQSPTHLIKTRGQQVTLRCSPISGHKSVSWYQQVLGQGPQFIFQYYEKEERGRGNFPDRFSARQFPNYSSELNVNALLLGDSALYLCASIWQNTEAFFGQGTRLTVV.